This TCR beta chain derives from a study of OX40 agonist ivuxolimab in advanced cancers. Study details: With ivuxolimab, an agonistic anti-OX40 (CD134) antibody, patients were treated. General study points: Clonal expansion was seen in CD4+ and CD8+ blood T cells by week 6 at 0.1 to 3.0 mg/kg. CD8+ T cells averaged more expanded clones than CD4+.

Autoimmune disease history or systemic immunosuppression was exclusionary. In this sample, this clone turned up once. The antigen is not known. Sequencing was performed with immunoSEQ multiplex PCR; in TCRdb, only in-frame clones are kept and a portion is missing. The profile shows about 18,000 clones, around 78% of them singletons. Germline V gene sequence: CDR1 MNHNS, CDR2 SASEGT. V was clipped by 1 base and J by 5 bases, with 5 bases between them. The CDR3 contains 12 residues. This clonotype originated in an adult with an advanced solid tumor such as melanoma, head and neck, liver or kidney cancer. The V gene is TRBV6-1, the J gene TRBJ1-2; D ambiguous. Sequencing used CD4+ or CD8+ T cells sorted from blood, obtained in a trial of the OX40 agonist ivuxolimab. CDR3 region: CASSEGKYGYTF. The CDR3 nucleotides are TGTGCCAGCAGTGAAGGGAAGTATGGCTACACCTTC.